A selection of T cell receptor beta chains follows, all from one sample in a study of blood T cell repertoires in COVID-19. Measured with immunoSEQ multiplex PCR; TCRdb has only the in-frame clones, and not every one. The data show 110,000 to 150,000 clones, approximately 88% seen once. The sample was peripheral blood. All receptors come from a man in his 70s with acute or convalescent COVID-19. CDR3s include the opening cysteine and the closing phenylalanine or tryptophan. A D gene is named only where the DNA matches it firmly. Only some rows state a clone size, as once, few, many or a class for expanded clones.

NA	TRBJ1-5	NA	TRBV5-1	TGCGCCAGCAGCCCGGCGGGGGATAGCAATCAGCCCCAGCATTTT	CASSPAGDSNQPQHF
NA	TRBJ1-2	TRBD1	TRBV10-3	TGTGCCATCAGTCGACAGGGCTCAGATTATGGCTACACCTTC	CAISRQGSDYGYTF
NA	TRBJ1-2	NA	TRBV15	TGTGCCACCAGCAGAGACAGAAACTATGGCTACACCTTC	CATSRDRNYGYTF
NA	TRBJ1-1	TRBD1	TRBV4-1	TGCGCCAGCAGCCAACAGGGGGCGAACACTGAAGCTTTCTTT	CASSQQGANTEAFF
NA	TRBJ2-3	TRBD2	TRBV18	TGTGCCAGCTCGCCTGATAGCGGGAGGGGTCCAGATACGCAGTATTTT	CASSPDSGRGPDTQYF
once	TRBJ2-2	TRBD1	TRBV5-1	TGCGCCAGCAGCGGGCAGACAGGGGTCAACACCGGGGAGCTGTTTTTT	CASSGQTGVNTGELFF
NA	TRBJ2-7	NA	TRBV3-1/TRBV3-2	TGTGCCAGCAGCCAGGAAGGACAGTCTCGCCCCTACGAGCAGTACTTC	CASSQEGQSRPYEQYF
NA	TRBJ1-4	TRBD1	TRBV2	TGTGCCAGCAGACAGGGGGAGGAAAAACTGTTTTTT	CASRQGEEKLFF
once	TRBJ2-1	NA	TRBV27	TGTGCCAGCAGTCTTATCTCTAGCGCTACCTACAATGAGCAGTTCTTC	CASSLISSATYNEQFF
NA	TRBJ2-1	TRBD2	TRBV7-2	TGTGCCAGCAGCCTCGTGGGGGGGAACTCCTACAATGAGCAGTTCTTC	CASSLVGGNSYNEQFF
NA	TRBJ2-1	TRBD1	TRBV7-8	TGTGCCAGCAGCCCGTCCCGGGACAGTTACAATGAGCAGTTCTTC	CASSPSRDSYNEQFF
NA	TRBJ2-1	NA	TRBV27	TGTGCCAGCAGTTTCAGGGCGCTTGAAGTCAATGAGCAGTTCTTC	CASSFRALEVNEQFF
NA	TRBJ2-1	NA	TRBV5-4	TGTGCCAGCAGCTTGGCGGCTAGTCTGAGTGATGAGCAGTTCTTC	CASSLAASLSDEQFF
NA	TRBJ2-3	NA	TRBV28	TGTGCCAGCAGTCTATTTTCCCGCGGGGCTGAGGAGTATTTT	CASSLFSRGAEEYF
NA	TRBJ1-1	NA	TRBV3-1/TRBV3-2	TGTGCCAGCAGCCAAGTCGGGTCTACCACTGAAGCTTTCTTT	CASSQVGSTTEAFF
once	TRBJ2-2	NA	TRBV12-5	TGTGCTAGTGGTTGGGACTGGGGAGGGGAGCTGTTTTTT	CASGWDWGGELFF
NA	TRBJ1-5	NA	TRBV28	TGTGCCAGCAGGCCTCCCGGGAATCAGCCCCAGCATTTT	CASRPPGNQPQHF
NA	TRBJ2-2	TRBD1	TRBV10-1	TGCGCCAGCAGTCAAGAAGACAGGGTTAGAGGGGAGCTGTTTTTT	CASSQEDRVRGELFF
NA	TRBJ2-7	NA	TRBV19	TGTGCCAGTAGTCTCAACCGAGGTCCCTACGAGCAGTACTTC	CASSLNRGPYEQYF
NA	TRBJ1-2	NA	TRBV27	TGTGCCAGCAGTTCAGTCAGGGCCTATGGCTACACCTTC	CASSSVRAYGYTF
once	TRBJ2-1	TRBD1	TRBV7-8	TGTGCCGGAGGGTCAGGGGGCTTGAATGAGCAGTTCTTC	CAGGSGGLNEQFF
NA	TRBJ2-5	NA	TRBV28	TGTGCCACCCTTGACACTCAAGGGGCCCAAGAGACCCAGTACTTC	CATLDTQGAQETQYF
NA	TRBJ2-2	NA	TRBV13	TGTGCCAGCAGCTTACGGGGGTGGAGCACCGGGGAGCTGTTTTTT	CASSLRGWSTGELFF
NA	TRBJ2-3	TRBD2	TRBV5-4	TGTGCCAGCAGCCAAAAACGGGGGGGAGGCGGCACAGATACGCAGTATTTT	CASSQKRGGGGTDTQYF
NA	TRBJ1-2	TRBD1	TRBV4-2	TGTGCCAGCAGCCAAGATCGGGACAGTCCCAGCTATGGCTACACCTTC	CASSQDRDSPSYGYTF
NA	TRBJ1-2	NA	TRBV24-1	TGTGCCACCAGTGATGGACGGGAGATTTATGGCTACACCTTC	CATSDGREIYGYTF
NA	TRBJ1-2	NA	TRBV6-5	TGTGCCAGCACCCAGGGCCGAGCTAACTATGGCTACACCTTC	CASTQGRANYGYTF
NA	TRBJ1-5	TRBD1	TRBV28	TGTGCCAGCAGTTCCGGACAGGGGGCCTTAGGTCAGCCCCAGCATTTT	CASSSGQGALGQPQHF
NA	TRBJ2-6	NA	TRBV18	TGTGCCAGCTCAAATAACAGTCCCTCTGGGGCCAACGTCCTGACTTTC	CASSNNSPSGANVLTF
NA	TRBJ1-2	NA	TRBV21-1	TGTGCCACCGGTGATGGCTACACCTTC	CATGDGYTF
NA	TRBJ2-2	NA	TRBV24-1	TGTGCCACCAGTGCCACAGTCTCAGGGGAGCTGTTTTTT	CATSATVSGELFF
once	TRBJ1-1	NA	TRBV4-1	TGCGCCAGCAGCCAAACGAGCCAGGGGACTGAAGCTTTCTTT	CASSQTSQGTEAFF
NA	TRBJ1-5	NA	TRBV7-8	TGTGCCAGCAGCTTAGCAGGGGCCCAACGACCCCAGCATTTT	CASSLAGAQRPQHF
NA	TRBJ1-2	TRBD1	TRBV3-1/TRBV3-2	TGTGCCAGCAGCCAAGTCCGGGACAGGGGCTACACCTTC	CASSQVRDRGYTF
NA	TRBJ1-1	NA	TRBV30	TGTGCCTGGAGTGGAGGAGCTGAAGCTTTCTTT	CAWSGGAEAFF
NA	TRBJ2-7	NA	TRBV7-2	TGTGCCAGCAGCCCTGGACACTACGAGCAGTACTTC	CASSPGHYEQYF
NA	TRBJ2-5	TRBD1	TRBV2	TGTGCCAGCAGTGACCCCGGACAGGGAGATGGAGAGACCCAGTACTTC	CASSDPGQGDGETQYF
NA	TRBJ1-1	NA	TRBV10-1	TGCGCCAGCAGTGCACTACGGACAGCTGAAGCTTTCTTT	CASSALRTAEAFF
NA	TRBJ2-2	NA	TRBV2	TGTGCCAGCAGCCGACAGAATTTCGCGAACACCGGGGAGCTGTTTTTT	CASSRQNFANTGELFF
NA	TRBJ2-3	TRBD1	TRBV3-1/TRBV3-2	TGTGCCAGCAGCCCTCCGGGACAGGGCACAGATACGCAGTATTTT	CASSPPGQGTDTQYF
NA	TRBJ2-3	TRBD2	TRBV9	TGTGCCAGCAGCGTATTTGGGGCTAGCGGGGGCACAGATACGCAGTATTTT	CASSVFGASGGTDTQYF
NA	TRBJ2-7	NA	TRBV29-1	TGCAGCGTTGAAGGCGCGATGGAGGGCAAGATCTACGAGCAGTACTTC	CSVEGAMEGKIYEQYF
NA	TRBJ1-2	NA	TRBV10-3	TGTGCCATCAGTGTAACGGAGAGGGATGGCTACACCTTC	CAISVTERDGYTF